This entry features one TCR beta chain sequence. This clone appeared a single time. Its antigen target is currently unknown. Per-base qualities were not stored, and no clone one base away is much larger. These data belong to a study of CD8+ T cells in alopecia areata (dated by TCRdb to between 2018 and 2020). Describing the broader study: High-throughput TCRbeta sequencing was used to examine T cell clonal expansion in alopecia areata in both the C3H/HeJ mouse model and human patients. On the human side, TCRbeta sequencing was run on scalp tissue and on sorted CD4+ and CD8+ peripheral blood T cells from healthy controls and from alopecia areata patients with either patchy or totalis/universalis disease. RNA came from the PAXgene miRNA kit for fixed scalp, the miRNeasy kit for PBMCs, and the RNeasy kit for mouse skin. immunoSEQ multiplex PCR using 35 Vbeta forward primers and 13 Jbeta reverse primers was used to amplify TCRbeta CDR3 regions. Scalp clonality was compared among normal scalp (n=4), patchy alopecia areata scalp (n=8), and alopecia totalis/universalis scalp (n=8).

The paper as a whole reports these results and caveats: Compared with normal scalp, lesional scalp, particularly in alopecia totalis/universalis, had higher clonality and more expanded CD8+ clones, which suggests antigenic drive. Scalp TCR repertoire analysis is complicated because resident alphabeta T cells in normal human skin are also sequenced, whereas mouse skin is dominated by gammadelta T cells. Compared with mice, TCR sequences shared between patients were less clear, possibly partly because of HLA diversity across the patient population.

V is reduced by 4 bases and J by 0 bases, leaving a spacing of 11 bases between them. The germline V gene (reference sequence) provides CDR1 SGHNT and CDR2 YYREEE. Including cysteine and phenylalanine, the CDR3 has 14 amino acids. Just the 42-base CDR3 DNA is kept, in frame starting at base 1. To prepare the library, the immunoSEQ multiplex PCR assay was applied. For TCR sequencing, RNA was extracted from every sample and reverse transcribed into cDNA to serve as template. First-strand cDNA was synthesized with SuperScript III using a 2:1 mix of oligo-dT and random hexamers. Amplification bias was assessed with a synthetic immune receptor repertoire, and residual bias was removed computationally. In the paper's pipeline: Raw reads were preprocessed to remove errors, and CDR3 was defined by IMGT conventions from the conserved cysteine to phenylalanine. Clonality was computed as 1 minus the Shannon entropy, with the entropy normalized by log2 of the number of productive unique TCRs. Whether scalp clones were CD4 or CD8 was inferred by matching scalp TCRbeta sequences against CD4 and CD8 repertoires sorted from blood. In its TCRdb copy, this immuneACCESS table keeps in-frame sequences only and misses some clones. Where compared with another copy, unresolved V genes explain less than half of these, and the others have no known cause. That table furnishes V, J and clone size, whereas the DNA furnished D and trimming. The sample table contains 90,000 to 120,000 clones; only one count was recorded for 50% to 70% of them. Of the sample, 20% to 30% falls within the top ten clones.

Lesional scalp punch biopsies and peripheral blood were collected from alopecia areata patients. PBMCs were isolated by density centrifugation and stained for CD3, CD4 and CD8, after which CD4+ and CD8+ T cells were sorted on a FACSAria. As part of a multicenter biomarker study, untreated alopecia areata patients were recruited. For roughly five biomarker-study patients, blood CD8+ T cells were further sorted into NKG2D-low and NKG2D-high fractions. Sequenced sample: NKG2D-low CD8+ T cells sorted from blood. What the cell subset or site label conveys for this sample: sorted CD8+ NKG2D-low blood T cells. The chain is assembled from TRBV5-4 and TRBJ2-7; D gene: possibly TRBD1, on 6 matching bases. This clonotype was obtained from a human donor with alopecia areata. The CDR3 in this case is CASSGRQDSYEQYF. The sequenced DNA: TGTGCCAGCAGCGGACGACAGGACTCCTACGAGCAGTACTTC.